The T cell receptor (beta chain) described here comes from a study of T cell responses to AZD1222 COVID-19 vaccine. Study background: Second-dose timings of about 4 or about 12 weeks were pooled. Broader study findings: Sampling captured repertoires only after the peak T cell response.

Points on this clone: Its antigen is not known.

Trimming removed 2 bases at V and 3 bases at J, with 11 bases between. The CDR3 loop spans 14 amino acids. Germline values: CDR1 KGHSH, CDR2 LQKENI. Produced via immunoSEQ multiplex PCR; TCRdb's table is partial and in-frame only. The sample carries about 130,000 clones, roughly 93% recorded once. This chain joins TRBV18 and TRBJ2-7, with a tentative D call TRBD2 (6 bases). Sequences were derived from peripheral blood, sampled on day 0 of AZD1222 vaccination. This TCR was sampled from an adult in good health. CDR3 sequence reads: CASSPGGQGYEQYF. The CDR3 DNA is TGTGCCAGCTCACCAGGAGGGCAAGGCTACGAGCAGTACTTC.